A selection of T cell receptor beta chains follows, all from one sample in a study of shared clonotypes between healthy human individuals. Clones were sequenced by immunoSEQ multiplex PCR, and TCRdb holds only the in-frame ones, with some missing. This sample yields roughly 2.5 million clones, of which roughly nine tenths are seen a single time; roughly 0.13% belongs to the top ten. Sample: naive CD4+ T cells sorted from blood. These receptors all come from a man aged 18 to 29 in good health. Each CDR3 is given with its conserved first and last residue. D genes are given only for firm matches. Size tells how often a clone was seen (once, few, many) or the class of an expanded clone, and some rows leave it out.

d_call	v_call	j_call	clone_size	cdr3_aa	cdr3_nt
NA	TRBV6-1	TRBJ2-5	NA	CASSQERTQETQYF	TGTGCCAGCAGTCAGGAGAGGACTCAAGAGACCCAGTACTTC
TRBD1	TRBV5-1	TRBJ2-4	NA	CASSLSSGTGANIQYF	TGCGCCAGCAGCTTGAGTTCCGGGACAGGGGCGAACATTCAGTACTTC
NA	TRBV2	TRBJ2-2	NA	CASSGWSNTGELFF	TGTGCCAGCAGTGGGTGGTCGAACACCGGGGAGCTGTTTTTT
NA	TRBV1	TRBJ2-1	NA	CTSTPPSEQFF	TGCACCAGCACGCCCCCCTCTGAGCAGTTCTTC
NA	TRBV10-3	TRBJ1-2	NA	CAISVGASDTDGYTF	TGTGCCATCAGTGTGGGGGCGTCGGATACTGATGGCTACACCTTC
TRBD1	TRBV5-1	TRBJ1-5	NA	CASSSMPQGNYNQPQHF	TGCGCCAGCAGCTCAATGCCACAGGGGAATTACAATCAGCCCCAGCATTTT
TRBD1	TRBV11-2	TRBJ1-5	NA	CASSIDRGRNQPQHF	TGTGCCAGCAGCATCGACAGGGGGCGAAATCAGCCCCAGCATTTT
NA	TRBV2	TRBJ2-2	NA	CASSEAGMGFSTTGELFF	TGTGCCAGCAGTGAAGCGGGAATGGGGTTCTCAACAACCGGGGAGCTGTTTTTT
NA	TRBV2	TRBJ1-2	NA	CASSGYLYGYTF	TGTGCCAGCAGCGGGTACCTCTATGGCTACACCTTC
NA	TRBV10-1	TRBJ2-4	NA	CASPLPPLAKNIQYF	TGCGCCAGCCCCCTACCCCCCCTAGCCAAAAACATTCAGTACTTC
NA	TRBV28	TRBJ2-2	NA	CASSKTNTGELFF	TGTGCCAGCAGTAAGACGAACACCGGGGAGCTGTTTTTT
NA	TRBV2	TRBJ2-5	NA	CASSGKTTAQETQYF	TGTGCCAGCAGTGGTAAGACAACAGCCCAAGAGACCCAGTACTTC
NA	TRBV18	TRBJ2-7	NA	CASSPGRQGSYEQYF	TGTGCCAGCTCACCCGGTCGGCAGGGTTCGTACGAGCAGTACTTC
TRBD2	TRBV29-1	TRBJ2-3	NA	CSHESGGHTDTQYF	TGCAGCCATGAAAGCGGGGGGCACACAGATACGCAGTATTTT
NA	TRBV7-9	TRBJ1-1	NA	CASSLLGAGDTEAFF	TGTGCCAGCAGCTTACTGGGGGCAGGGGACACTGAAGCTTTCTTT
TRBD1	TRBV18	TRBJ1-3	NA	CASSSTGATGNTIYF	TGTGCCAGCTCATCGACAGGGGCAACTGGAAACACCATATATTTT
NA	TRBV6-5	TRBJ1-4	NA	CASRNLGGADEKLFF	TGTGCCAGCAGGAACCTCGGGGGGGCGGATGAAAAACTGTTTTTT
NA	TRBV19	TRBJ1-5	few	CASSILTGSNQPQHF	TGTGCCAGTAGTATTTTGACAGGTAGCAATCAGCCCCAGCATTTT